Each of the 4 T cell receptor beta chains below was sequenced from the same sample in a study of human T cells and chemical hapten exposure. Documented time point: healthy volunteer bleed at 6 weeks. Whole blood that had not been fractionated was the source of extracted total RNA. TCRdb re-derived calls from the RACE reads in MiXCR, one entry per CDR3 protein. The repertoire holds more than 60,000 distinct CDR3 sequences, with over 6.5% as singletons. Sequencing input: whole blood. The receptors derive from a male donor in good health. Some clones in this sample may be carry-over from other donors' samples.

This clonotype has at least ten counts. The rearrangement uses TRBV7-2 and TRBJ2-1, with 13 bases lining up with TRBD2. With V trimmed by 5 bases and J by 4 bases, 8 bases remained unmatched. Germline-derived CDR1 and CDR2 are SGHTA and FQGNSA. The CDR3 has 17 amino acids. CDR3 in DNA: TGTGCCAGCAGCCCCGGCGGGGGACTAGCGGGGTACAATGAGCAGTTCTTC. This codes for CASSPGGGLAGYNEQFF.

V gene TRBV6-5 combines with J gene TRBJ1-1, with D unresolved. V lost 8 bases and J lost 1, with 11 bases in between. Looked up from germline, CDR1 is MNHEY and CDR2 is SVGAGI. The CDR3 sequence is 13 residues long. DNA for the CDR3: TGTGCCAGCGCAGTCCTCTGGAACACTGAAGCTTTCTTT. It codes for CASAVLWNTEAFF.

This clonotype has more than one count but fewer than ten. V is TRBV9 and J is TRBJ1-1; no clear D. The germline CDR1 and CDR2 sequences are SGDLS and YYNGEE. The CDR3 spans 13 residues. Trimming took 0 bases from V and 1 from J, leaving 4 bases between them. CDR3 DNA: TGTGCCAGCAGCGTAGAACGGAACACTGAAGCTTTCTTT. The encoded protein is CASSVERNTEAFF.

This clonotype was observed a few times. V and J are TRBV29-1 and TRBJ2-1, with 10 bases that match TRBD2. Per the germline V gene, CDR1 is SQVTM and CDR2 is ANQGSEA. V was clipped by 3 bases and J by 4 bases; unmatched bases: 6. This CDR3 has 15 residues. CDR3 DNA: TGCAGCGTTGAGGATCTAGCGGGAGCTTACAATGAGCAGTTCTTC. Translated, it gives CSVEDLAGAYNEQFF.